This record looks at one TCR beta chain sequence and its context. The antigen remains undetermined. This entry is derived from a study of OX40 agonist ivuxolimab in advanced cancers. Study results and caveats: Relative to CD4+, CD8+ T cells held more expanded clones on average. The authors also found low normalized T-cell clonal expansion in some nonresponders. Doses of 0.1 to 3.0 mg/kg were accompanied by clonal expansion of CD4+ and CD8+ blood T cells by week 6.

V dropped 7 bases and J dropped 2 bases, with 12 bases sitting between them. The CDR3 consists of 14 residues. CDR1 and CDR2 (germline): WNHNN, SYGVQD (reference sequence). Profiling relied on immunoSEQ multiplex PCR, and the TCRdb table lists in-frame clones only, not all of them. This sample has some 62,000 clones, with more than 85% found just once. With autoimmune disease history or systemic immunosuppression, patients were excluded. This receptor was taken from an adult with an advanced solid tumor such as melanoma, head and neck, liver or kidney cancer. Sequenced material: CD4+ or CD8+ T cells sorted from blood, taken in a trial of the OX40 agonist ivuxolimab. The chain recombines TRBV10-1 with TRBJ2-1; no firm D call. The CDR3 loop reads CASNSRFAYNEQFF. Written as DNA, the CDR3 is TGCGCCAGCAATAGCCGTTTCGCCTACAATGAGCAGTTCTTC.